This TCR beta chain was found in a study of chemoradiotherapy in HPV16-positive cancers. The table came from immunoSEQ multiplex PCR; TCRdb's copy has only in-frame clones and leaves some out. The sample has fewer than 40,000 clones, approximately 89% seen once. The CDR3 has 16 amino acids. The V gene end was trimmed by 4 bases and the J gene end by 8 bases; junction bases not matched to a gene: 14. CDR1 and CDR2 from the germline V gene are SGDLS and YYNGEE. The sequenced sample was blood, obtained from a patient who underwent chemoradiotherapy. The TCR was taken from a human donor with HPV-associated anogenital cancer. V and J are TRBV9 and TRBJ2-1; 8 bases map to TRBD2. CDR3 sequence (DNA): TGTGCCAGCAGCCACCCCCCAGCGGGGGTAGGAGATGAGCAGTTCTTC. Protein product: CASSHPPAGVGDEQFF.